Ten or more counts support the clone carrying this T cell receptor beta chain. This record comes from a study of Graves' ophthalmopathy and Graves' hyperthyroidism. The CDR3 runs to 13 residues. Trimming removed 5 bases from V and 2 bases from J, with 9 bases in between. The authors diagnosed from clinical symptoms, serum thyroxine, TRAb, thyroid ultrasound and orbital computed tomography. The PBMC fraction was derived from roughly 10 ml of fresh peripheral blood. The authors amplified TCR beta CDR3 regions from RNA transcripts. A first-round RT-PCR used HTBI primers, followed by a second-round multiplex PCR. Each CDR3 protein is one row after TCRdb ran MiXCR on the multiplex PCR reads. The data hold around 340,000 distinct CDR3 sequences, with about a sixth observed a single time.

Material: peripheral blood. The chain recombines TRBV12-3 or TRBV12-4 with TRBJ2-5; D call uncertain. The receptor was isolated from an adult man with Graves' ophthalmopathy. CDR3 residues: CASSRRKQETQYF. DNA of the CDR3: TGTGCCAGCAGTCGACGGAAACAAGAGACCCAGTACTTC.